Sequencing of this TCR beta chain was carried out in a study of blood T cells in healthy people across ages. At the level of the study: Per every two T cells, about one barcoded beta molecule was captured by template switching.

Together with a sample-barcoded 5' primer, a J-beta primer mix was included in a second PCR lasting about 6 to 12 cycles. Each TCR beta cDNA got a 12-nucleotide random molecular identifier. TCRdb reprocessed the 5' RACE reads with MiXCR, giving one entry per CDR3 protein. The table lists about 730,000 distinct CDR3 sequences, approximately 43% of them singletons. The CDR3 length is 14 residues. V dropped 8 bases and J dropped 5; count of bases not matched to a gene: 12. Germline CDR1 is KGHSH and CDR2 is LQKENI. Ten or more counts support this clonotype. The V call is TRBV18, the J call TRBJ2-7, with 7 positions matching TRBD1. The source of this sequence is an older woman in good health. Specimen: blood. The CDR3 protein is CASSPRQGADEQYF. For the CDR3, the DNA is TGTGCCAGCAGCCCGCGACAGGGCGCGGACGAGCAGTACTTC.